This entry lists 3 T cell receptor beta chains sequenced from one sample in a study of identifying expanded T cells in peripheral blood. TCRdb keeps only in-frame clones here, not all; method: immunoSEQ multiplex PCR. The sample lists under 95,000 clones; approximately 90% were seen once. Sequenced input: blood. These receptors were taken from a person between 18 and 70 years old in good health.

The chain employs TRBV2 and TRBJ2-1; D assignment may be TRBD1 or TRBD2 (5 bases each). V dropped 3 bases and J dropped 13 bases, with 13 bases sitting between them. This CDR3 has 12 amino acids. Germline CDR1 is SNHLY and CDR2 is FYNNEI. The CDR3 sequence: CASSDRDPSQFF. CDR3 nucleotide sequence: TGTGCCAGCAGTGACCGGGACCCCAGTCAGTTCTTC. Based on the CDR3 plus reference TRBV2 and TRBJ2-1, the full variable domain is EPEVTQTPSHQVTQMGQEVILRCVPISNHLYFYWYRQILGQKVEFLVSFYNNEISEKSEIFDDQFSVERPDGSNFTLKIRSTKLEDSAMYFCASSDRDPSQFFGPGTRLTVL.

The chain couples TRBV28 to TRBJ1-1; D might be TRBD1 (5 bases). The V end was cut by 2 bases, the J end by 7 bases, with 11 bases between. The germline CDR1 and CDR2 sequences are MDHEN and SYDVKM. This CDR3 spans 13 amino acids. CDR3 protein: CASSLRGTGEAFF. The CDR3 DNA is TGTGCCAGCAGTTTAAGGGGAACAGGTGAAGCTTTCTTT.

The V and J genes are TRBV25-1 and TRBJ2-7; D might be TRBD1 (6 bases). Germline lookup yields CDR1 MGHDK and CDR2 SYGVNS. Trimming removed 11 bases from V and 5 bases from J, with 19 bases in between. The CDR3 sequence is 13 residues long. The CDR3 region has the DNA TGTGCCCGCCTACGGGACATCGTCCACGAGCAGTACTTC. Translating gives CARLRDIVHEQYF.